This T cell receptor (beta chain) emerged from a study of T cells in Graves' hyperthyroidism and ophthalmopathy. The CDR3 loop spans 14 amino acids. Germline V gene lookup returns CDR1 MNHNS and CDR2 SASEGT. The V gene lost 11 bases and the J gene lost 0 bases, with 16 bases spanning the gap. Enrolled ophthalmopathy patients presented with a Clinical Activity Score of at least 3, a NOSPECS grade of at least 4, and disease duration under 3 months. The study left out patients who had uncontrolled infection, other autoimmune disease, pregnancy or lactation. The PBMCs were taken from approximately 9 ml of fresh peripheral blood. The CDR3 regions of TCR beta were amplified from RNA transcripts. Researchers ran a first-round RT-PCR on the TCR CDR3 using the HTBI primer set. A single record per CDR3 protein comes from TCRdb applying MiXCR to the multiplex PCR reads. Of about 270,000 distinct CDR3 sequences listed, about 20% are singletons.

The source material was blood. This rearrangement joins TRBV6-1 to TRBJ1-1; D is unresolved. The source of this sequence is a man aged 30 to 39 with Graves' ophthalmopathy. CDR3 DNA: TGTGCCTGCAAAGTCCTGTTGATGAACACTGAAGCTTTCTTT. This gives the protein CACKVLLMNTEAFF.